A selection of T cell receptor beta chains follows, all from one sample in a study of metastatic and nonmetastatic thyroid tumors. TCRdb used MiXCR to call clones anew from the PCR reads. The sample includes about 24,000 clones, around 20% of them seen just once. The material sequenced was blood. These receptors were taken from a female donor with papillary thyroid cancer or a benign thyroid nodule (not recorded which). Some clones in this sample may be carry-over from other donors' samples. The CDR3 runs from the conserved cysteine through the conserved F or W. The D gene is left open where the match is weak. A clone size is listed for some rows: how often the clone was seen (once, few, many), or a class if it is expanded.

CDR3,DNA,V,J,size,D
CASSSGQGMDTQYF,TGCGCCAGCAGCTCGGGACAGGGGATGGATACGCAGTATTTT,TRBV5-1,TRBJ2-3,NA,TRBD1
CASSPGRDRPSGNTIYF,TGTGCCAGCAGCCCGGGCCGTGACAGACCCTCTGGAAACACCATATATTTT,TRBV7-9,TRBJ1-3,many,NA
CASRLSSLTNYGYTF,TGTGCCAGTAGACTCTCAAGTTTGACTAACTATGGCTACACCTTC,TRBV7-6,TRBJ1-2,once,NA
CASSPGYEQYF,TGTGCCAGCAGCCCGGGCTACGAGCAGTACTTC,TRBV28,TRBJ2-7,NA,NA
CASRGTSWTAYTYEQCF,TGTGCCAGCAGGGGGACTAGCTGGACGGCCTATACCTACGAGCAGTGCTTC,TRBV12-3/TRBV12-4,TRBJ2-7,NA,TRBD2
CASSLAYVGAINNEQFF,TGTGCCAGCAGTTTAGCGTATGTGGGAGCCATAAACAATGAGCAGTTCTTC,TRBV12-3/TRBV12-4,TRBJ2-1,medium-sized,NA
CASSWGQVLGYTF,TGTGCCAGCAGTTGGGGACAGGTCCTTGGCTACACCTTC,TRBV2,TRBJ1-2,NA,TRBD1
CASSEGPSAGGNQPQHF,TGTGCCAGCAGTGAAGGCCCGTCCGCCGGCGGTAATCAGCCCCAGCATTTT,TRBV2,TRBJ1-5,NA,NA
CASSLEGGPYGYTF,TGTGCCAGCAGCTTGGAAGGGGGACCCTATGGCTACACCTTC,TRBV5-4,TRBJ1-2,many,NA
CASSLVGLAAYNEQFF,TGTGCCAGCAGCTTGGTTGGACTAGCGGCCTACAATGAGCAGTTCTTC,TRBV5-5,TRBJ2-1,many,TRBD2
CASRRQGIEAFF,TGTGCCAGCAGACGCCAAGGGATTGAAGCTTTCTTT,TRBV28,TRBJ1-1,few,NA
CASSLGHQNTEAFF,TGTGCCAGCAGCTTAGGACATCAGAACACTGAAGCTTTCTTT,TRBV7-8,TRBJ1-1,many,NA
CASSLVWANNEKLFF,TGTGCCAGCAGCTTGGTGTGGGCCAATAATGAAAAACTGTTTTTT,TRBV5-5,TRBJ1-4,many,NA
CASSEGAWGNGYTF,TGTGCCAGCAGTGAAGGGGCCTGGGGGAATGGCTACACCTTC,TRBV2,TRBJ1-2,NA,NA
CASSPTLLPSYEQYF,TGTGCCAGCTCACCCACACTCCTCCCCTCCTACGAGCAGTACTTC,TRBV18,TRBJ2-7,NA,NA
CASSQEHRAGNTIYF,TGTGCCAGCAGCCAAGAGCACAGGGCTGGAAACACCATATATTTT,TRBV4-2,TRBJ1-3,once,NA
CASSRHSSGGATDTQYF,TGTGCCAGCAGCCGCCATTCTAGCGGGGGAGCCACAGATACGCAGTATTTT,TRBV4-2,TRBJ2-3,many,TRBD2
CASRKDSSAASMGEQYF,TGTGCCAGCAGAAAGGACAGCTCCGCCGCCTCAATGGGGGAGCAGTACTTC,TRBV27,TRBJ2-7,few,NA
CASSSDRGSSSPLHF,TGTGCCAGCAGCTCCGACAGGGGGTCGAGTTCACCCCTCCACTTT,TRBV7-2,TRBJ1-6,NA,TRBD1
CASSSGWANTGELFF,TGTGCCAGCAGTTCCGGATGGGCGAACACCGGGGAGCTGTTTTTT,TRBV12-3/TRBV12-4,TRBJ2-2,many,NA
CASSYEAGLIYEQYF,TGTGCCAGCAGTTACGAAGCGGGGCTCATATACGAGCAGTACTTC,TRBV6-2/TRBV6-3,TRBJ2-7,few,TRBD2
CASSLGGLAGEQYF,TGTGCCAGCAGCTTAGGGGGACTAGCGGGCGAGCAGTACTTC,TRBV7-9,TRBJ2-7,many,TRBD2
CASSYRAMSSYNEQFF,TGTGCCAGCAGTTACAGGGCTATGAGCTCCTACAATGAGCAGTTCTTC,TRBV6-2/TRBV6-3,TRBJ2-1,NA,NA
CASRVTDNEQFF,TGTGCCAGCAGAGTGACAGACAATGAGCAGTTCTTC,TRBV2,TRBJ2-1,many,NA
CASSAGQSYEQYF,TGTGCCAGCAGCGCCGGACAGTCCTACGAGCAGTACTTC,TRBV9,TRBJ2-7,many,NA
CASSLYWSPTQETQYF,TGTGCCAGCAGCTTGTACTGGAGCCCGACCCAAGAGACCCAGTACTTC,TRBV5-6,TRBJ2-5,many,NA
CASMPGPGTHEQYF,TGTGCCAGTATGCCGGGTCCTGGCACCCACGAGCAGTACTTC,TRBV19,TRBJ2-7,medium-sized,NA
CASSTAGGTTGELFF,TGTGCCAGCAGTACGGCGGGGGGTACCACCGGGGAGCTGTTTTTT,TRBV12-3/TRBV12-4,TRBJ2-2,many,TRBD2
CASSPAGEVTGELFF,TGTGCCAGCAGCCCAGCGGGAGAGGTCACCGGGGAGCTGTTTTTT,TRBV3-1,TRBJ2-2,NA,TRBD2
CSASSLQGREQYF,TGCAGTGCTAGCTCGCTCCAAGGGAGAGAGCAGTACTTC,TRBV20-1,TRBJ2-7,once,NA
CASSQGGSEKLFF,TGTGCCAGCAGCCAGGGAGGGAGCGAAAAACTGTTTTTT,TRBV6-5,TRBJ1-4,few,NA
CASSFGGNQETQYF,TGTGCCAGCAGCTTCGGGGGCAACCAAGAGACCCAGTACTTC,TRBV7-3,TRBJ2-5,many,NA
CASRKDPNTGELFF,TGTGCCAGCAGGAAGGATCCGAACACCGGGGAGCTGTTTTTT,TRBV2,TRBJ2-2,many,NA
CASSPGLASVEQFF,TGTGCCAGCAGTCCCGGACTAGCGTCTGTTGAGCAGTTCTTC,TRBV6-4,TRBJ2-1,many,TRBD2
CASGQRAGELFF,TGTGCCAGCGGCCAGAGAGCCGGGGAGCTGTTTTTT,TRBV6-1,TRBJ2-2,many,NA
CASIPAVGGPSTDTQYF,TGTGCCAGCATCCCCGCAGTAGGGGGGCCTAGCACTGATACGCAGTATTTT,TRBV6-2/TRBV6-3,TRBJ2-3,few,NA
CASSLEGFKQYF,TGTGCCAGCAGCTTGGAGGGTTTCAAGCAGTACTTC,TRBV7-8,TRBJ2-7,many,NA
CASSRVGEADTQYF,TGTGCCAGCAGCCGAGTGGGAGAGGCGGATACGCAGTATTTT,TRBV6-4,TRBJ2-3,many,NA
CASSLETSGYNEQFF,TGTGCCAGCAGTTTAGAGACTAGCGGCTACAATGAGCAGTTCTTC,TRBV12-3/TRBV12-4,TRBJ2-1,many,TRBD2
CASSQSDTQETQYF,TGTGCCAGCTCACAAAGCGATACCCAAGAGACCCAGTACTTC,TRBV18,TRBJ2-5,many,NA
CATSDMGRPCSYNELFF,TGTGCCACCAGTGATATGGGACGTCCGTGCTCCTACAATGAGCTGTTCTTC,TRBV24-1,TRBJ2-1,NA,NA
CATSRDLGQGTGYTF,TGTGCCACCAGCAGAGATCTGGGACAGGGGACTGGCTACACCTTC,TRBV15,TRBJ1-2,medium-sized,TRBD1
CASSAMDGSFDTQYF,TGTGCCAGCAGTGCAATGGACGGATCCTTTGATACGCAGTATTTT,TRBV12-3/TRBV12-4,TRBJ2-3,NA,NA
CDSRARAGTAVSGANVLTF,TGTGACAGCAGAGCAAGGGCCGGGACAGCGGTCTCTGGGGCCAACGTCCTGACTTTC,TRBV6-2/TRBV6-3,TRBJ2-6,NA,TRBD1
CASSLSRDTQYF,TGTGCCAGCAGCTTATCAAGAGATACGCAGTATTTT,TRBV7-2,TRBJ2-3,many,NA
CASSLWDTQTETQYF,TGTGCCAGCAGCTTATGGGACACCCAAACGGAGACCCAGTACTTC,TRBV7-9,TRBJ2-5,many,NA
CAWGGRGNTIYF,TGTGCCTGGGGGGGGCGCGGAAACACCATATATTTT,TRBV30,TRBJ1-3,NA,NA
CATGQTGGDTGELFF,TGTGCCACCGGGCAGACAGGGGGTGACACCGGTGAGCTGTTTTTT,TRBV6-1,TRBJ2-2,few,TRBD1
CAGRTVGANVLTF,TGTGCCGGGAGGACTGTTGGGGCCAACGTCCTGACTTTC,TRBV7-2,TRBJ2-6,many,NA
CASSHVVGGASLANYGYTF,TGTGCCAGCAGCCATGTCGTAGGGGGCGCCTCTCTGGCCAACTATGGCTACACCTTC,TRBV3-1,TRBJ1-2,NA,TRBD1
CASRSLVNEQFF,TGTGCCAGCAGGTCCCTGGTGAATGAGCAGTTCTTC,TRBV12-3/TRBV12-4,TRBJ2-1,many,NA
CASSYQTSGSSDEQFF,TGTGCCAGCAGTTACCAGACTAGCGGGAGTTCGGATGAGCAGTTCTTC,TRBV6-2/TRBV6-3,TRBJ2-1,NA,TRBD2
CSASSPTIYSNQPQHF,TGCAGTGCTAGCAGCCCGACAATTTATAGCAATCAGCCCCAGCATTTT,TRBV20-1,TRBJ1-5,NA,NA
CASSYLDRGPTDTQYF,TGTGCCAGCAGTTACTTAGACAGGGGGCCCACAGATACGCAGTATTTT,TRBV27,TRBJ2-3,many,TRBD1